This TCR beta chain comes out of a study of cytomegalovirus exposure and HLA in healthy donors (dated by TCRdb to about 2017). A note on the overall study: According to an earlier analysis of around 600 of the donors, 150 million to 200 million T cells yielded roughly 110 million unique TCR beta sequences and approximately 300 Gb of sequence data. An early release that covered roughly 600 HLA-typed donors contained 300 to 350 gigabases of sequencing data and 85 million to 100 million unique TCR sequences. Of the roughly 400 genotyped donors, 75% to 85% were placed in the genetic ancestry cluster associated with self-reported Caucasian donors. The study was designed to test whether signatures of past pathogen exposure could be identified by cataloging public T cell receptors. Using immunosequencing, the study profiled T cell repertoires from about 610 subjects and related those repertoires to cytomegalovirus serostatus. Along with the approximately 700-subject first cohort, a separate validation cohort of over a hundred different subjects was used. High-throughput TCR immunosequencing, statistical association of individual TCRs with disease status, and machine learning were combined to predict cytomegalovirus infection status. In a later analysis, previously published TCR beta repertoires from roughly 710 donors were re-analyzed and high-resolution HLA genotyping was added so that TCR occurrence patterns could be studied. Rather than drawing on any new phenotypic data, the later analysis identified candidate immune exposures from TCR beta sequences and the way those sequences occurred across donors. In an earlier analysis of 500 to 650 of the donors, high-throughput TCR beta sequencing was used to judge whether each TCR beta V gene segment behaved as functional or pseudogenic. Donor age, sex, ethnicity and CMV serostatus were compiled alongside the repertoire data. A later genetic analysis took genome-wide SNP genotypes for about 55% of the 666 donors and used that subset as a discovery cohort. Every repertoire in the discovery cohort had been generated on one and the same sequencing platform. HLA typing included class I and class II loci at four-digit resolution. Typing coverage differed by locus: A, B, C, DRB1 and DQB1 were typed in roughly 629-640 donors, DQA1 in about 550, DPA1 in 600 to 610, and DPB1 in 450 to 490. Four to six DR-DQ haplotypes were handled as single units for association and clustering, since linkage in the cohort was strong. Among 300 to 500 genotyped donors of the cohort, an average of approximately 200,000 unique TCR beta nucleotide sequences was sequenced per donor, of which 15% to 20% were non-productive. Overall study outcomes, separate from this receptor: Some IMGT-functional V segments, including TRBV6-2 and TRBV6-3, could not be told apart with the 87-base-pair reads, so those segments were excluded. The sequencing pipeline was judged likely to have produced a cluster of highly shared sequence variants as a technical artifact. According to a later analysis, parvovirus B19, influenza, CMV and Epstein-Barr virus appeared linked to several top co-occurrence clusters. For the cohort, immune exposure information was limited to CMV serostatus. In a later genetic analysis, fewer N-insertions in productive TCRs were reported among donors in an Asian-associated ancestry cluster than the roughly 640-donor mean. Because some donors lacked HLA typing at each locus, the association tests relied only on the typed subset. The study gave a list of 150 to 200 TCR beta chains associated with cytomegalovirus. Roughly 17 rarely observed V segments, including chromosome 9 orphons, were excluded from the earlier analysis of a few hundred of the donors because counts were too low. In a later analysis, most CMV-associated TCR beta chains were found to appear HLA-restricted, with HLA associations seemingly driven largely by CMV exposure. Most TCR sequences were seen in very few donors, while some public TCRs were found in many individuals. A further reported finding was that TCR beta sequences accurately predicted the HLA-A and HLA-B alleles for most subjects in the first cohort. Only TCR beta chains were sequenced in this cohort, and the absence of alpha or paired-chain data limited detectable features. In vitro tests confirmed that three of the cytomegalovirus-associated TCR beta chains recognize cytomegalovirus antigens. The presence/absence analyses assumed that sequencing depth was roughly uniform across donors, and that assumption may not be true. In a later analysis, HLA-associated TCR beta chains showed more clonal expansion and lower generation probabilities than non-associated chains that were equally common. In an earlier analysis of some 540 of the donors, most TCR beta V segments appeared in productive rearrangements about 90% or about 30% of the time, broadly matching IMGT annotations. A later analysis associated 17,000 or so TCR beta sequences with specific HLA alleles at a false discovery rate of 0.05. In a later genetic analysis, a missense DCLRE1C variant was associated with V-gene and J-gene trimming of TCR beta chains, and the association was replicated in an independent cohort. In a later analysis, TCR association rates were found to vary across HLA loci, with the most associated TCRs seen for DRB1 alleles and the fewest for HLA-C alleles. Linkage disequilibrium might explain the correlated functional status among segregating V segments, but an unknown experimental factor could not be ruled out. According to the authors, the approach could potentially be generalized to other disease states and immunological phenotypes. In both the original and validation cohorts, the classifier was reported to diagnose cytomegalovirus status with high specificity and sensitivity. Strong co-occurrence of HLA alleles, especially DR and DQ, made assigning TCR associations to individual alleles difficult.

Concerning this clone: The antigen this receptor binds is unknown. The record has no base qualities; no much larger clone is one base away.

The library came from the immunoSEQ multiplex PCR assay. For the multiplex PCR, a mixture combining 60 forward primers for TCR Vbeta segments and 13 reverse primers for TCR Jbeta segments was used. Amplification of the CDR3 region of rearranged TCR beta genes was performed with a multiplex PCR assay on genomic DNA. The amplified TCR beta libraries were sequenced on the Illumina HiSeq System as 87-base-pair reads. As for how the authors treated the data: A later analysis tallied approximately 87 million unique TCR beta chains across the 610 or so repertoires, and around 9.9 million of those chains were shared by two or more donors. A nearest-neighbor algorithm error-corrected the raw reads and collapsed the reads into unique sequences, merging closely related sequences to remove PCR and sequencing errors. Alignment of CDR3 sequences to IMGT reference sequences was used to assign V, D and J gene segments. For a sequence to be retained, at least a six-nucleotide match to both a V gene segment and a J gene segment was required. Rearrangements were classified as productive when the CDR3 lacked stop codons and remained in frame with V and J, and all other rearrangements were classified as non-productive. Following IMGT convention, CDR3 was defined as the stretch from the second conserved V-encoded cysteine to the conserved J-encoded phenylalanine. In an earlier analysis of around 570 of the donors, sequences lacking an unambiguous match to a single V gene segment were excluded. In an earlier analysis of around 590 of the donors, a V segment was called functional when productive rearrangements were above 56.7%, and segregating when the standard deviation between donors exceeded 5%. A statistical classification framework was built to diagnose cytomegalovirus status from the catalog of TCR beta chain sequences. V and J gene assignment, in a later analysis, came from comparing TCR nucleotide sequences with IMGT/GENE-DB human TR gene sequences. Using the TCRdist pipeline, a later analysis assigned CDR3 sequences along with most-parsimonious VDJ recombination scenarios. In a later analysis, each TCR beta chain was defined by its CDR3 amino acid sequence together with its V-gene family, and reads lacking a unique V-gene family were excluded. As a way to deal with suspected cross-contamination and a sequencing artifact, a later analysis dropped 450 to 600 nucleotide sequences that were highly shared and had low generation probability. In a later analysis, a clonal expansion index for each public chain was calculated from normalized within-repertoire ranks of inferred template counts. In a later analysis, generation probabilities were computed with a VDJ recombination model fitted to out-of-frame rearrangements, and the resulting probabilities were checked against IGoR. A later analysis scored TCR-TCR, TCR-HLA and TCR-CMV co-occurrence with hypergeometric tests, applying a repertoire-size bias correction to TCR pairs. False discovery rates were estimated in a later analysis by permuting HLA or CMV assignments 20 times. In a later analysis, co-occurring TCRs were grouped using DBSCAN, and TCRdist sequence similarity was added for clustering within HLA-allele-positive subsets. For co-occurrence clustering, repertoires with fewer than 30,000 or more than 120,000 public chains were excluded, along with roughly five repertoires with anomalous nucleotide sharing. As stored in TCRdb, this immuneACCESS dataset retains in-frame rearrangements with V and J assigned. A fraction of the clones does not appear; measured against another copy, unresolved V genes explain less than half of the discrepancy, and the remainder lacks a known reason. V and J calls and clone size are given by that table; D and trimming were obtained from the DNA. The sample has under 40,000 clones on record, 85% to 95% of them singletons. Approximately 2.5% of the sample goes to the ten largest clones.

V is shortened by 5 bases, J by 5 bases, and the region joining them spans 18 bases. In the germline V gene, CDR1 corresponds to SGHVS and CDR2 to FQNEAQ. The CDR3 sequence holds 15 residues, the cysteine and phenylalanine included. CDR3 DNA only is kept here, 45 bases in frame from base 1. In total, approximately 610 healthy bone marrow donors made up the cohort. All cohort members were sampled while nominally healthy, although unrecorded immune exposures were likely present. The donor was CMV seronegative and belonged to the group of 352 seronegative cohort members. A peripheral blood sample was collected from each donor, and TCR beta sequencing was performed on peripheral blood mononuclear cells. The Qiagen DNeasy Blood Extraction Kit was used to extract genomic DNA from the blood cell samples.

This receptor was obtained from a woman younger than 35 in good health and CMV-seronegative. The sample taken for sequencing was PBMCs. Recombination connected TRBV7-8 to TRBJ1-2; TRBD1 might be the D gene, on 5 matching bases. The DNA reads TGTGCCAGCAGCCCTCCCGGGGGACTGCGATATGGCTACACCTTC. This is translated as CASSPPGGLRYGYTF.